Each of the 32 T cell receptor beta chains below was sequenced from the same sample in a study of memory B cells and T cells in multiple sclerosis. Only in-frame clones appear in the TCRdb table, and some are missing; sequencing was by immunoSEQ multiplex PCR. The table shows about 7,600 clones, with about 60% occurring only once. Sequencing input: memory (CD45RO+) CD8+ T cells from blood. Every receptor here comes from a human donor with multiple sclerosis.

This clone is medium-sized in the sample. The chain combines TRBV6-5 with TRBJ1-1; tentative D call: TRBD1 (5 bases). CDR1 and CDR2 from the germline V gene are MNHEY and SVGAGI. Between the trimmed V and J ends, which lost 6 bases and 1 base, there was a span of 12 bases. The CDR3 runs 14 residues. For the CDR3, the DNA is TGTGCCAGCAGAGAACACAGGCAGAACACTGAAGCTTTCTTT. Amino acids: CASREHRQNTEAFF.

V and J are TRBV7-9 and TRBJ2-3; 10 bases map to TRBD1. The J segment lost 2 bases and the V segment lost 10 bases, leaving 9 bases of the junction unmatched. CDR1 and CDR2 (germline): SEHNR, FQNEAQ (reference sequence). The CDR3 has 15 residues. The CDR3 DNA sequence: TGTGCCACCACCGGGGACAGGGGACCCACAGATACGCAGTATTTT. It is translated as CATTGDRGPTDTQYF.

This clone was detected only a few times. V and J are TRBV6-5 and TRBJ2-7, with 7 bases identical to TRBD1. CDR1 is MNHEY and CDR2 is SVGAGI in the germline V gene. With V trimmed by 6 bases and J by 4 bases, 9 bases remained unmatched. This CDR3 comprises 14 residues. CDR3 DNA sequence: TGTGCCAGCAGCCAAAGACAGGGAAAGTACGAGCAGTACTTC. Residues: CASSQRQGKYEQYF.

The rearrangement uses TRBV9 and TRBJ1-1, with a tentative D call TRBD1 (6 bases). The CDR3 runs to 15 residues. V was pared by 0 bases and J by 3 bases, with 12 bases between. Germline V gives CDR1 SGDLS, CDR2 YYNGEE. This CDR3 reads CASSVGGGLYTEAFF. CDR3 bases: TGTGCCAGCAGCGTAGGGGGGGGCCTGTACACTGAAGCTTTCTTT.

The chain couples TRBV4-1 to TRBJ1-6; D unclear. The CDR3 covers 17 residues. V shed 4 bases and J shed 0 bases, with 13 bases lying between them. CDR1 and CDR2 (germline): MGHRA, YSYEKL. The chain's CDR3 is CASSPQPDSSYNSPLHF. CDR3 DNA sequence: TGCGCCAGCAGCCCACAGCCCGATAGCTCCTATAATTCACCCCTCCACTTT.

This clone appeared a single time. The gene calls are TRBV7-6 and TRBJ1-1, with D tentatively TRBD1 (6 bases). The CDR3 is 15 amino acids. Germline loops: CDR1 SGHVS, CDR2 FNYEAQ. V was trimmed by 2 bases and J by 8 bases, leaving 18 bases between them. The CDR3 region has the DNA TGTGCCAGCAGCTTAAGACTTGATACCGGGACAGAAGCTTTCTTT. Translated, it gives CASSLRLDTGTEAFF.

The genes are TRBV6-4 and TRBJ2-3; D might be TRBD1 (7 bases). The germline V gene encodes CDR1 MRHNA and CDR2 SNTAGT. CDR3 size: 15 residues. V lost 3 bases and J lost 2, with 12 bases in between. The CDR3 is CASSEGRGDTDTQYF. The DNA of the CDR3 is TGTGCCAGCAGTGAGGGCAGGGGGGACACAGATACGCAGTATTTT.

This clone was observed a single time. V is TRBV6-6 and J is TRBJ1-1; TRBD1 aligns across 8 bases. V was pared by 11 bases and J by 6 bases, with 14 bases of the junction left unmatched. The CDR3 runs 14 residues. CDR1 and CDR2 (germline): MNHNY, SVGAGI (reference sequence). CDR3 nucleotide sequence: TGTGCCGGAGAGACAGGGGAAGGTAGCGCTGAAGCTTTCTTT. Protein: CAGETGEGSAEAFF.

This rearrangement joins TRBV6-1 to TRBJ2-1; 12 bases agree with TRBD2. Trimming took 2 bases from V and 6 from J; bases not matched to a gene: 2. Germline V gene sequence: CDR1 MNHNS, CDR2 SASEGT. The CDR3 extends over 15 amino acids. In DNA, the CDR3 is TGTGCCAGCAGTGAACTAGCGGGGGGGCCCAATGAGCAGTTCTTC. Amino acids: CASSELAGGPNEQFF.

The V call is TRBV27, the J call TRBJ2-7; TRBD2 aligns across 14 bases. Germline CDR1 is MNHEY and CDR2 is SMNVEV (reference sequence). V lost 7 bases and J lost 2; bases outside the gene matches: 4. CDR3 size: 15 residues. The CDR3 reads CASTPGLAGAYEQYF. CDR3 nucleotide sequence: TGTGCCAGCACCCCGGGACTAGCGGGAGCCTACGAGCAGTACTTC.

J is TRBJ2-1 and V is TRBV13, with 7 bases fitting TRBD1. Losses at the gene ends were 5 bases for V and 3 bases for J; bases not matched to a gene: 13. The germline V gene has CDR1 PRHDT and CDR2 FYEKMQ (reference sequence). This CDR3 has 17 amino acids. The CDR3: CASSPTTGTKLYNEQFF. The CDR3 bases are TGTGCCAGCAGCCCCACGACAGGGACGAAACTCTACAATGAGCAGTTCTTC.

The chain carries TRBV27 and TRBJ2-1; D is unresolved. The CDR3 has 15 residues. The germline V gene has CDR1 MNHEY and CDR2 SMNVEV (reference sequence). Trimming stripped 5 bases from V and 2 bases from J, with 13 bases between. CDR3 amino acids: CASSPSAPTYNEQFF. In DNA form, the CDR3 reads TGTGCCAGCAGTCCTAGTGCCCCAACCTACAATGAGCAGTTCTTC.

This chain links TRBV19 with TRBJ1-2; D not resolved. In germline, CDR1 is LNHDA, CDR2 SQIVND (reference sequence). Trimming stripped 1 base from V and 8 bases from J, with 8 bases between. CDR3 length: 12 amino acids. The CDR3 reads CASSIGASGYTF. The CDR3 DNA follows: TGTGCCAGTAGTATAGGGGCCTCCGGCTACACCTTC. Combining the CDR3 with reference TRBV19 and TRBJ1-2 gives the whole variable domain DGGITQSPKYLFRKEGQNVTLSCEQNLNHDAMYWYRQDPGQGLRLIYYSQIVNDFQKGDIAEGYSVSREKKESFPLTVTSAQKNPTAFYLCASSIGASGYTFGSGTRLTVV.

As DNA, the CDR3 is TGTGCCAGCAGTGAATCAGGGCCCCTATATGGCTACACCTTC. Translated, it gives CASSESGPLYGYTF. The chain combines TRBV2 with TRBJ1-2, with TRBD1 as a possible D gene (5 bases). The germline CDR1 and CDR2 sequences are SNHLY and FYNNEI. The V end was cut by 2 bases, the J end by 5 bases, with 12 bases between. The CDR3 length is 14 residues.

The genes are TRBV7-9 and TRBJ1-1; D is unresolved. CDR3 size: 12 residues. V gave up 3 bases and J gave up 6 bases, with 8 bases separating them. Germline V gives CDR1 SEHNR, CDR2 FQNEAQ (reference sequence). The CDR3 coding sequence is TGTGCCAGCAGCTTCGGGGTTTCTGAAGCTTTCTTT. Protein product: CASSFGVSEAFF.

This chain links TRBV6-4 with TRBJ1-5; a weak D match, TRBD1 (5 bases). Per the germline V gene, CDR1 is MRHNA and CDR2 is SNTAGT. The CDR3 has 17 residues. V was trimmed by 2 bases and J by 0 bases, leaving 14 bases between them. The CDR3 is CASSDPDSPFSNQPQHF. The CDR3 nucleotides are TGTGCCAGCAGTGACCCCGACAGTCCTTTTAGCAATCAGCCCCAGCATTTT.

This chain links TRBV6-5 with TRBJ2-7; maybe TRBD1 (6 bases). V was trimmed by 5 bases and J by 4 bases, leaving 15 bases between them. This CDR3 comprises 14 residues. Germline assignment: CDR1 MNHEY and CDR2 SVGAGI. In DNA form, the CDR3 reads TGTGCCAGCAGTCCCCAGGGGCGAACTTACGAGCAGTACTTC. Amino acids: CASSPQGRTYEQYF.

V and J are TRBV7-6 and TRBJ2-1; D uncertain. The CDR3 is 12 amino acids. The V gene lost 1 base and the J gene lost 10 bases, with 8 bases spanning the gap. Germline values: CDR1 SGHVS, CDR2 FNYEAQ. This chain's CDR3 is CASSLEYREQFF. CDR3 coding DNA: TGTGCCAGCAGCTTAGAATACCGGGAGCAGTTCTTC.

The rearrangement links TRBV9 to TRBJ2-3, with unresolved D. V dropped 4 bases and J dropped 0 bases, with 9 bases sitting between them. The CDR3 runs to 14 residues. Germline V gene sequence: CDR1 SGDLS, CDR2 YYNGEE. CDR3 sequence reads: CASSLPTSTDTQYF. CDR3 in DNA: TGTGCCAGCAGCCTACCTACTAGCACAGATACGCAGTATTTT.

The chain carries TRBV28 and TRBJ2-1; 9 positions match TRBD2. V trimming: 3 bases; J trimming: 0 bases; junction bases outside the gene matches: 3. This CDR3 spans 16 amino acids. The V gene's germline CDR1 is MDHEN and CDR2 SYDVKM. CDR3 loop: CASSLDSGSSYNEQFF. CDR3 bases: TGTGCCAGCAGTTTGGATAGCGGGAGCTCCTACAATGAGCAGTTCTTC.

The chain joins TRBV13 to TRBJ2-5; D not resolved. V lost 2 bases to trimming and J lost 5 bases, with 3 bases between them. There are 11 residues in the CDR3. Germline V gives CDR1 PRHDT, CDR2 FYEKMQ (reference sequence). Here the CDR3 DNA reads TGTGCCAGCAGCTTACTTGAGACCCAGTACTTC. This encodes CASSLLETQYF.

The chain combines TRBV4-1 with TRBJ2-7; D is possibly TRBD2 (6 bases). V was clipped by 0 bases and J by 1 base, with 13 bases between them. Per the germline V gene, CDR1 is MGHRA and CDR2 is YSYEKL. CDR3 length equals 16 residues. CDR3: CASSQERDGYSYEQYF. CDR3 bases: TGCGCCAGCAGCCAAGAGCGGGACGGGTATTCCTACGAGCAGTACTTC.

The rearrangement uses TRBV5-1 and TRBJ2-2, with D possibly TRBD1 on 5 matching bases. This CDR3 has 15 amino acids. The germline CDR1 and CDR2 sequences are SGHRS and YFSETQ. With 0 bases removed from V and 4 bases from J, the gap between germline ends came to 10 bases. This CDR3 is CASSLDRLGTGELFF. Written as DNA, the CDR3 is TGCGCCAGCAGCTTGGACAGGTTGGGCACCGGGGAGCTGTTTTTT.

Only a few counts were recorded for this clone. At the DNA level, this CDR3 is encoded by other sequences in the same sample as well. The V call is TRBV29-1, the J call TRBJ2-3; tentatively, D is TRBD2 (6 bases). V lost 6 bases and J lost 4, with 17 bases in between. The CDR3 is made up of 14 amino acids. Germline V gene lookup returns CDR1 SQVTM and CDR2 ANQGSEA. CDR3 protein: CSVEGTGEADTQYF. The DNA of the CDR3 is TGCAGCGTGGAGGGGACGGGCGAGGCAGATACGCAGTATTTT.

This clone has only a few counts. The V gene is TRBV6-1, the J gene TRBJ2-7, with D possibly being TRBD2 (6 bases). CDR1 is MNHNS, CDR2 SASEGT, per germline. The CDR3 is 15 residues long. The V end lost 0 bases, the J end lost 0 bases, and 9 bases lay between the germline ends. Here the CDR3 DNA reads TGTGCCAGCAGTGAAGCTAGCGGTAGCTCCTACGAGCAGTACTTC. This codes for CASSEASGSSYEQYF.

The chain carries TRBV5-1 and TRBJ2-1, with D perhaps TRBD1 (5 bases). Germline V gives CDR1 SGHRS, CDR2 YFSETQ. CDR3 length: 12 residues. Trimming stripped 4 bases from V and 8 bases from J, with 10 bases between. In nucleotides, the CDR3 is TGCGCCAGCAGCGGGGCGATGGATGAGCAGTTCTTC. Its translation: CASSGAMDEQFF.

The chain combines TRBV7-7 with TRBJ2-4; 10 positions agree with TRBD1. CDR1 is SSHAT and CDR2 is FNYEAQ in the germline V gene (reference sequence). The trim removed 5 bases at V and 2 bases at J, leaving 9 bases unmatched. The CDR3 contains 17 residues. The CDR3 nucleotides are TGTGCCAGCAGCCCGGTGACAGGGGGCCCCTCCAAAAACATTCAGTACTTC. This gives the protein CASSPVTGGPSKNIQYF.

This clone is termed large (0.1 to 1%). This chain connects TRBV12-5 to TRBJ2-1, with a possible D match to TRBD2 (6 bases). This CDR3 is built from 16 residues. Germline CDR1 and CDR2: LGHNT and FRNRAP. V was clipped by 6 bases and J by 4 bases, with 19 bases between them. This CDR3 reads CASGPEGLATYNEQFF. The CDR3 DNA sequence: TGTGCTAGTGGCCCGGAGGGGCTAGCGACTTACAATGAGCAGTTCTTC.

This chain uses TRBV5-5 with TRBJ2-7; D unresolved. The germline gives CDR1 SGHKS, CDR2 YYEKEE (reference sequence). V lost 2 bases, J lost 2 bases, and 5 bases lay in between. The length of the CDR3 is 12 residues. The CDR3, as DNA: TGTGCCAGCAGCTTACTCCCCTACGAGCAGTACTTC. This sequence encodes CASSLLPYEQYF.

The chain carries TRBV9 and TRBJ2-7; tentative D call: TRBD1 (7 bases). The germline gives CDR1 SGDLS, CDR2 YYNGEE. This CDR3 is 14 amino acids long. V was shortened by 5 bases and J by 5 bases, with 17 bases between the two germline ends. CDR3 loop: CASSGGGAVNEQYF. CDR3 in DNA: TGTGCCAGCAGTGGAGGGGGCGCAGTCAACGAGCAGTACTTC.

Note on this clone: A read error may be the cause here, since a much bigger clone is one base away. V is TRBV19 and J is TRBJ1-1; D ambiguous. This CDR3 is built from 14 residues. Germline V gene sequence: CDR1 LNHDA, CDR2 SQIVND (reference sequence). The CDR3 sequence: CARSTPGILNEAFF. The CDR3 DNA follows: TGTGCCAGGAGTACCCCCGGGATTCTCAATGAAGCTTTCTTT.

On this clone: The identical CDR3 is also encoded by other nucleotide sequences in the sample. V and J are TRBV18 and TRBJ2-3; D not resolved. The CDR3 contains 12 residues. Germline V gene data show CDR1 as KGHSH and CDR2 as LQKENI. V dropped 6 bases and J dropped 5 bases, with 9 bases sitting between them. CDR3 in DNA: TGTGCCAGCTCCCCGGCGGTAGATACGCAGTATTTT. Protein sequence: CASSPAVDTQYF.